This TCR beta chain came from a study of T cell responses to AZD1222 COVID-19 vaccine. Study results and limitations: Regions 160-218 and 743-854 dominated among vaccine-associated CD4 TCRs spanning spike. Clonal diversity may have been underestimated, and the donors were mostly white British, with more females than males. Following two doses of AZD1222, Spike-specific TCR breadth and depth rose.

TCRdb keeps only in-frame clones here, not all; method: immunoSEQ multiplex PCR. The sample shows some 120,000 clones, about nine tenths of them seen only once. The V segment lost 6 bases and the J segment 1 base; nucleotides outside the gene matches: 3. Looked up from germline, CDR1 is MDHEN and CDR2 is SYDVKM. This CDR3 comprises 14 residues. Regarding this clone: The antigen is not known.

This material consisted of peripheral blood, taken on day 0 of AZD1222 vaccination. The V gene is TRBV28, the J gene TRBJ2-4; 7 positions agree with TRBD1. The source of this sequence is an adult in good health. Written as DNA, the CDR3 is TGTGCCAGCAGATTCAGGGGGGCCAAAAACATTCAGTACTTC. Amino acid sequence: CASRFRGAKNIQYF.